This T cell receptor (beta chain) was found in a study of T-cell memory formation after mild COVID-19. On the study more broadly: Across donors, TCR clusters were largely donor specific. Overall study results and limits: For contracting clones, CD4+ ones sat mainly in CM and EM, CD8+ in EMRA. Contracting clones from day 15 to 85 had balanced CD4/CD8; later expanders favoured CD4+.

UMIs and sample barcodes were carried by the TCR alpha and TCR beta cDNA libraries that 5'RACE produced using constant-segment primers. TCRdb fed the 5' RACE reads into MiXCR, producing one record per CDR3 protein. The profile covers roughly 89,000 distinct CDR3 sequences, with about an eighth appearing a single time and 25% to 35% taken by the ten largest. With respect to this clonotype: Its specificity is not known.

CDR3 size: 15 residues. Trimming removed 2 bases from V and 2 bases from J, with 12 bases in between. Germline values: CDR1 MNHEY, CDR2 SMNVEV (reference sequence). This clonotype was sampled from an adult woman who had mild COVID-19 (a few samples of this study predate the infection). Cell type and time point are not known. J is TRBJ1-1 and V is TRBV27; possible D gene TRBD1, 5 bases. Sample: PBMCs or a T cell subset sorted from them (not recorded which). CDR3 coding DNA: TGTGCCAGCAGTTTAGTGGGGCAGGGTAACACTGAAGCTTTCTTT. It specifies CASSLVGQGNTEAFF.